The present entry profiles one T cell receptor beta chain with its context. The sample originates from a study of OX40 agonist ivuxolimab in advanced cancers. Profiled with immunoSEQ multiplex PCR; TCRdb holds only in-frame clones, not every one. Of around 140,000 clones in the sample, about 93% were seen once. The TCR was taken from an adult with an advanced solid tumor such as melanoma, head and neck, liver or kidney cancer. The source material was CD4+ or CD8+ T cells sorted from blood, sampled in a trial of the OX40 agonist ivuxolimab.

The CDR3 protein is CASSYPGTGGRAPQHF. In DNA, the CDR3 is TGTGCCAGCAGTTACCCCGGGACAGGGGGTCGGGCCCCCCAGCATTTT. V is TRBV28 and J is TRBJ1-5, with 11 bases fitting TRBD1. CDR1 and CDR2 (germline): MDHEN, SYDVKM. V lost 4 bases to trimming and J lost 10 bases; unmatched junction nucleotides: 12. The CDR3 contains 16 residues.